What follows are 15 T cell receptor beta chains derived from one specimen sequenced in a study of blood T cells in healthy people across ages. Through a sample-barcoded 5' primer and a J-beta primer mix, a second PCR was run for about 6 to 11 cycles. TCRdb itself ran the 5' RACE reads through MiXCR, one entry per CDR3 protein. The repertoire consists of 980,000 or so distinct CDR3 sequences, with roughly 43% occurring once and the leading ten covering about an eighth. Sequenced: blood. Every receptor here comes from a man aged 25 to 40 in good health.

The rearrangement uses TRBV21-1 and TRBJ1-5; the table calls TRBD1, which could not be checked here. TRBV21-1 corresponds to a pseudogene. The CDR3 has 17 amino acids. This chain's CDR3 is CASSKSKGPLGNQPQHF. The CDR3 coding sequence is TGTGCCAGCAGCAAATCAAAGGGACCCCTTGGCAATCAGCCCCAGCATTTT.

The chain couples TRBV20-1 to TRBJ2-7, with 7 bases that match TRBD1. Per germline, CDR1 DFQATT and CDR2 SNEGSKA (reference sequence). Trimming cost V 6 bases and J 2 bases; bases outside gene matches: 10. This CDR3 is built from 14 residues. The CDR3 is CSADPGTEAYEQYF. The CDR3 DNA is TGCAGTGCCGATCCTGGGACAGAGGCCTACGAGCAGTACTTC.

In this sample, this clonotype turned up a few times. The chain couples TRBV28 to TRBJ1-2, with no clear D. Germline assignment: CDR1 MDHEN and CDR2 SYDVKM. V shed 8 bases and J shed 0 bases, with 7 bases lying between them. The CDR3 length is 12 residues. CDR3 in amino acids: CASQLTNYGYTF. CDR3 DNA sequence: TGTGCCAGCCAGCTAACTAACTATGGCTACACCTTC.

The chain is built from TRBV20-1 and TRBJ1-4; no reliable D call. CDR3 length: 18 amino acids. The V and J ends lost 0 bases and 5 bases respectively, with 22 bases between them. Germline V CDR1 and CDR2: DFQATT, SNEGSKA (reference sequence). CDR3: CSARDSTLTGVRNEKLFF. CDR3 in DNA: TGCAGTGCTAGAGATTCGACCTTGACGGGAGTCAGAAATGAAAAACTGTTTTTT.

This clonotype was counted a few times. DNA of the CDR3: TGTGCCAGCAGAGAACGACTAGCGGGGTTGGATGAGCAGTTCTTC. Encoded protein: CASRERLAGLDEQFF. The J gene is TRBJ2-1, the V gene TRBV6-4, with TRBD2 matching over 11 bases. Germline trimming cut 6 bases from V and 8 bases from J; bases unmatched to any gene: 9. The CDR3 runs 15 residues. Germline CDR1 and CDR2: MRHNA and SNTAGT.

The chain uses TRBV7-2 and TRBJ1-5, with D maybe TRBD1 (5 bases). Germline V CDR1 and CDR2: SGHTA, FQGNSA. Trimming shortened V by 6 bases and J by 7 bases, and 16 bases separated the two germline ends. The CDR3 is 14 residues long. CDR3 sequence (DNA): TGTGCCAGCAGTTTGATGGGGGAGAGGCAGCCCCAGCATTTT. Protein: CASSLMGERQPQHF.

This chain uses TRBV4-2 with TRBJ2-7, with no clear D. V lost 6 bases and J lost 4, with 28 bases in between. The CDR3 is 18 residues long. The germline V gene has CDR1 LGHNA and CDR2 YNFKEQ. The CDR3 DNA reads TGTGCCAGCAGTTTCACCGACGCAGGTACCTTCCCCACTTACGAGCAGTACTTC. Protein product: CASSFTDAGTFPTYEQYF.

This clonotype was counted only a few times. CDR3: CASIIGTPGNYGYTF. In DNA form, the CDR3 reads TGTGCCAGCATCATCGGGACACCGGGTAACTATGGCTACACCTTC. The V call is TRBV12-3 or TRBV12-4, the J call TRBJ1-2; D is possibly TRBD1 (6 bases). V lost 7 bases to trimming and J lost 1 base, with 16 bases between them. The CDR3 extends over 15 amino acids.

The chain has TRBV7-2 and TRBJ2-7, with 7 bases lining up with TRBD1. The CDR3 has 16 residues. CDR1 is SGHTA, CDR2 FQGNSA, per germline. V was pared by 1 base and J by 0 bases, with 6 bases of the junction left unmatched. CDR3 protein: CASSLVTGQASYEQYF. As DNA, the CDR3 is TGTGCCAGCAGCTTAGTGACTGGACAGGCCTCCTACGAGCAGTACTTC.

This clonotype was recorded a few times. The chain has TRBV5-1 and TRBJ2-1; D possibly uses TRBD1 or TRBD2 (5 bases each). Trimming took 6 bases from V and 5 from J, leaving 15 bases between them. This CDR3 comprises 14 residues. Germline V gene lookup returns CDR1 SGHRS and CDR2 YFSETQ. For the CDR3, the DNA is TGCGCCAGCATAGGGGAGACGGCCGACAATGAGCAGTTCTTC. Its translation: CASIGETADNEQFF.

This clonotype was observed a handful of times. In DNA, the CDR3 is TGCGCCAGCAGTCCCGCGCAAACGAACTATGGCTACACCTTC. It codes for CASSPAQTNYGYTF. The chain uses TRBV5-1 and TRBJ1-2; D remains ambiguous. The germline V gene has CDR1 SGHRS and CDR2 YFSETQ. CDR3 length: 14 residues. V dropped 5 bases and J dropped 2 bases, with 13 bases sitting between them. The full variable domain, completed using reference TRBV5-1 and TRBJ1-2, is KAGVTQTPRYLIKTRGQQVTLSCSPISGHRSVSWYQQTPGQGLQFLFEYFSETQRNKGNFPGRFSGRQFSNSRSEMNVSTLELGDSALYLCASSPAQTNYGYTFGSGTRLTVV.

The chain carries TRBV20-1 and TRBJ2-7, with TRBD2 identical over 7 bases. The germline gives CDR1 DFQATT, CDR2 SNEGSKA (reference sequence). Trimming removed 7 bases from V and 2 bases from J; junction bases left unmatched: 5. The CDR3 contains 12 residues. The DNA of the CDR3 is TGCAGTGGGGAAAGCGGGACCTACGAGCAGTACTTC. Amino acid sequence: CSGESGTYEQYF.

The chain uses TRBV7-9 and TRBJ2-5; TRBD2 matches at 7 bases. Trimming removed 2 bases from V and 2 bases from J; junction bases left unmatched: 20. This CDR3 is built from 20 residues. The V gene's germline CDR1 is SEHNR and CDR2 FQNEAQ (reference sequence). CDR3 in amino acids: CASSLKPRAGVRRGQETQYF. CDR3 in DNA: TGTGCCAGCAGCTTAAAGCCCAGGGCGGGAGTCAGAAGGGGACAAGAGACCCAGTACTTC.

Of note for this clonotype: Germline and junction disagree at one end, which may indicate a read error. The CDR3 loop is CAGRDPRATGYTF. The DNA of the CDR3 is TGTGCCGGCAGAGATCCCCGGGCCACGGGCTACACCTTC. The chain joins TRBV6-1 to TRBJ1-2; D uncertain. This CDR3 contains 13 residues. CDR1 is MNHNS and CDR2 is SASEGT in the germline V gene.

The chain uses TRBV29-1 and TRBJ2-3; 7 nucleotides align to TRBD1. Looked up from germline, CDR1 is SQVTM and CDR2 is ANQGSEA. The CDR3 spans 12 residues. V dropped 6 bases and J dropped 3; count of bases not matched to a gene: 3. CDR3 sequence (DNA): TGCAGCGTGCCGGGACAGACAGATACGCAGTATTTT. Its translation is CSVPGQTDTQYF.